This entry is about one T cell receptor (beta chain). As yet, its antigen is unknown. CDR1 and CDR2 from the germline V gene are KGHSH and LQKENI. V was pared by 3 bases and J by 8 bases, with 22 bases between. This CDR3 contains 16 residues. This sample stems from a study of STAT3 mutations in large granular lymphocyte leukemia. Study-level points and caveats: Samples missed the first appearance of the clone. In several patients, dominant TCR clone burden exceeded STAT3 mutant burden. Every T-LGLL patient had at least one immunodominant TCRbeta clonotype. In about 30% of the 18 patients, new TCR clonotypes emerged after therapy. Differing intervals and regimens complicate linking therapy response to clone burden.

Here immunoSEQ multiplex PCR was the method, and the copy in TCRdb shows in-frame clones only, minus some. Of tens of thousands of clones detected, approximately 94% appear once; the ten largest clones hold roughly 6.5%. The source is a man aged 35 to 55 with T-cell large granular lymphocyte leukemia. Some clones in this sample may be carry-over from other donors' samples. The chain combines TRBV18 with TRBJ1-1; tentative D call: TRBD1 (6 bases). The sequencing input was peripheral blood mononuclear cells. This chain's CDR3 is CASSPHGGAPVGEAFF. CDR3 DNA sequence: TGTGCCAGCTCACCTCACGGGGGGGCGCCGGTGGGCGAAGCTTTCTTT.